This TCR beta chain was sequenced during a study of post-analysis software for immune sequencing data. Study details: As for disease course, relapsing-remitting, secondary progressive and progressive-relapsing multiple sclerosis were all included.

Study-wide findings and caveats: Controls showed significantly higher normalized Chao1 diversity than did multiple sclerosis patients. F measure showed strong co-clustering of same-batch samples. The study found TRBV5-6, TRBV5-1 and TRBV20-1 among 4 or 5 TRBV segments more frequent in patients than controls.

Unique-molecular-identifier-tagged TCR beta cDNA libraries were used. Once roughly 0.9 to 11 million T cells were used, about 510,000 cDNA molecules resulted. TCRdb passed the PCR reads through MiXCR, listing each CDR3 protein once. The repertoire holds about 560,000 distinct CDR3 sequences, with about 40% as singletons. The CDR3 loop spans 16 amino acids. From germline, CDR1 is MNHNS and CDR2 SASEGT. As concerns this clonotype: Its antigen is not known. One junction end does not reproduce the germline sequence, and a read error may be involved.

Sequenced material: blood. This TCR derives from a girl aged 5-17 years with multiple sclerosis. The chain joins TRBV6-1 to TRBJ2-1, with 8 bases identical to TRBD2. In DNA, the CDR3 is TGTGCCACCAGTTGGTTAGCGGGAAACTCCTACAATGAGCAGTTCTTC. It yields the protein CATSWLAGNSYNEQFF.